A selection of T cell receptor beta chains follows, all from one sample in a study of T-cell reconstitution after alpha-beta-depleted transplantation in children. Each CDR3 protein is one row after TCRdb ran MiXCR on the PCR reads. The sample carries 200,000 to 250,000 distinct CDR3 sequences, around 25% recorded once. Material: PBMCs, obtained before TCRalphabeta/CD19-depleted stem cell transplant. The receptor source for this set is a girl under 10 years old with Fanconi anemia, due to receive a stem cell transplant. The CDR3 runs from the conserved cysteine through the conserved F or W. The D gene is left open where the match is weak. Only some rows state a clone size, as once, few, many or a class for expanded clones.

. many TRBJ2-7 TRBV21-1 CASSPTYEQYF TGTGCCAGCAGCCCCACCTACGAGCAGTACTTC
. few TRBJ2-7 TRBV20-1 CSARSPGYPYEQYF TGCAGTGCTAGATCACCGGGGTACCCCTACGAGCAGTACTTC
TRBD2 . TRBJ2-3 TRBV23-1 CASSQSGLAGWGDTQYF TGCGCCAGCAGTCAGTCGGGACTAGCGGGATGGGGAGATACGCAGTATTTT
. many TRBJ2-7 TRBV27 CASSLGGGRPYEQYF TGTGCCAGCAGTTTGGGAGGGGGTCGTCCCTACGAGCAGTACTTC
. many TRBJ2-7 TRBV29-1 CSGVFSGPYYEQYF TGCAGCGGAGTCTTTAGCGGACCGTACTACGAGCAGTACTTC
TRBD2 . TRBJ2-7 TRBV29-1 CSVAGGGSSYEQYF TGCAGCGTTGCCGGCGGGGGAAGCAGCTACGAGCAGTACTTC
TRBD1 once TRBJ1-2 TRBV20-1 CSSPKTGKNGYTF TGCAGTTCCCCAAAGACAGGGAAAAATGGCTACACCTTC
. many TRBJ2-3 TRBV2 CASSRGASTDTQYF TGTGCCAGCAGCCGGGGGGCTAGCACAGATACGCAGTATTTT
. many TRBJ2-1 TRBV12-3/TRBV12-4 CASSLARPNEQFF TGTGCCAGCAGTTTAGCTCGGCCGAATGAGCAGTTCTTC
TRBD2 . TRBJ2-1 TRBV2 CASRVSGAPYNEQFF TGTGCCAGCAGAGTTAGCGGGGCTCCCTACAATGAGCAGTTCTTC
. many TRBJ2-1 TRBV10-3 CAISEWAGLSYNEQFF TGTGCCATCAGTGAATGGGCGGGGCTTTCCTACAATGAGCAGTTCTTC
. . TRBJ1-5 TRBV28 CASSFRYSNQPQHF TGTGCCAGCAGTTTCAGGTATAGCAATCAGCCCCAGCATTTT
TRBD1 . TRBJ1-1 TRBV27 CASRWTGMNTEAFF TGTGCCAGCAGATGGACAGGGATGAACACTGAAGCTTTCTTT
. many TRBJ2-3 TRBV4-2 CASSQRDFEDTQYF TGTGCCAGCAGCCAAAGGGATTTCGAGGATACGCAGTATTTT
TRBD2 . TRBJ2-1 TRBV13 CASSLFGTSGGGSHNEQFF TGTGCCAGCAGCTTATTCGGGACTAGCGGGGGGGGATCCCACAATGAGCAGTTCTTC
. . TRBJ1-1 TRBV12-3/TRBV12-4 CASKRAGNEAFF TGTGCCAGCAAACGGGCAGGGAATGAAGCTTTCTTT
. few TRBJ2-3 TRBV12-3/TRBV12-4 CASSFWAGTKPHTDTQYF TGTGCCAGCAGTTTCTGGGCGGGGACGAAGCCCCACACAGATACGCAGTATTTT
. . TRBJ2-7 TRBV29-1 CSVEEPRGRSYEQYF TGCAGCGTTGAAGAACCAAGGGGCCGCTCCTACGAGCAGTACTTC
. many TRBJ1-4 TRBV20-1 CSARTSNSEKLFF TGCAGTGCGCGGACGTCCAACTCTGAAAAACTGTTTTTT
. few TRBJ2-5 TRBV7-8 CASSLASGSQETQYF TGTGCCAGCAGCTTAGCGTCGGGATCTCAAGAGACCCAGTACTTC
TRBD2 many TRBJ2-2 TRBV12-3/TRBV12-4 CASMRAGGNTGELFF TGTGCCAGCATGAGAGCGGGAGGAAACACCGGGGAGCTGTTTTTT
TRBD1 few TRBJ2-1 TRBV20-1 CSASGGVGEQFF TGCAGTGCGTCAGGGGGAGTGGGTGAGCAGTTCTTC